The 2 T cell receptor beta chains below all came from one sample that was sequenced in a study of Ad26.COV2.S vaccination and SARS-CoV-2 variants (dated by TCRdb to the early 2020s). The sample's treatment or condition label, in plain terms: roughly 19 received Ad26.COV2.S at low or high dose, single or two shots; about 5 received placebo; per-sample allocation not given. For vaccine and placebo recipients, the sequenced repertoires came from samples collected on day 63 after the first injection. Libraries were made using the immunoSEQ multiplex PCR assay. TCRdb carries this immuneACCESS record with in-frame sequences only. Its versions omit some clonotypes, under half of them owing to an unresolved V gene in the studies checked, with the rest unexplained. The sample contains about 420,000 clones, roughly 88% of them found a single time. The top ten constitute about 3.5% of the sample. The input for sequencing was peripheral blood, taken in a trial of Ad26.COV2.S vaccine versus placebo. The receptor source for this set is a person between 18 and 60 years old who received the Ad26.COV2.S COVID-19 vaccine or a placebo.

Here the CDR3 DNA reads TGCGCCAGCAGCTTAATCGGACTAGCGGGGCGCTCCTACAATGAGCAGTTCTTC. Amino acids: CASSLIGLAGRSYNEQFF. The V and J genes are TRBV5-1 and TRBJ2-1; 12 nucleotides match TRBD2. The ends lost 2 bases at V and 0 bases at J; junction bases unmatched: 6. Germline V CDR1 and CDR2: SGHRS, YFSETQ. This CDR3 comprises 18 residues.

The CDR3 nucleotides read TGTGCCAGCAGCTTAAGAGGGGGATTCACAGATACGCAGTATTTT. Its translation: CASSLRGGFTDTQYF. The chain has TRBV7-9 and TRBJ2-3, with a tentative D call TRBD1 (6 bases). Trimming pared 2 bases from V and 2 bases from J, leaving 11 bases between. The germline V gene has CDR1 SEHNR and CDR2 FQNEAQ (reference sequence). The CDR3 length is 15 residues. Using reference TRBV7-9 and TRBJ2-3 for the parts outside the CDR3, the full variable domain is DTGVSQNPRHKITKRGQNVTFRCDPISEHNRLYWYRQTLGQGPEFLTYFQNEAQLEKSRLLSDRFSAERPKGSFSTLEIQRTEQGDSAMYLCASSLRGGFTDTQYFGPGTRLTVL.